One and the same sample provided the 29 T cell receptor beta chains below, sequenced in a study of siplizumab effects on memory and regulatory T cells. The method was immunoSEQ multiplex PCR; TCRdb's version includes in-frame clones alone and lacks a portion of them. The sample holds about 80,000 clones, 85% to 95% seen once. The specimen was CD8+ T cells sorted from blood. The receptors were sampled from a human donor in good health.

This chain joins TRBV28 and TRBJ2-3; possible D gene TRBD2, 6 bases. Germline V gene lookup returns CDR1 MDHEN and CDR2 SYDVKM. The CDR3 runs to 15 residues. V was trimmed by 5 bases and J by 5 bases, leaving 17 bases between them. The CDR3, as DNA: TGTGCCAGCAGTGGGACTCAGAGGCGGGGAGATACGCAGTATTTT. It specifies CASSGTQRRGDTQYF.

The chain links TRBV7-8 to TRBJ1-2, with D unclear. The CDR3 totals 15 residues. V was cut by 5 bases and J by 0 bases, with 13 bases left in between. In germline, CDR1 is SGHVS, CDR2 FQNEAQ. CDR3 in DNA: TGTGCCAGCAGCCAAGCAAAGTGGACTAACTATGGCTACACCTTC. It codes for CASSQAKWTNYGYTF. Looking up the rest from reference TRBV7-8 and TRBJ1-2 gives the full variable domain: GAGVSQSPRYKVAKRGQDVALRCDPISGHVSLFWYQQALGQGPEFLTYFQNEAQLDKSGLPSDRFFAERPEGSVSTLKIQRTQQEDSAVYLCASSQAKWTNYGYTFGSGTRLTVV.

The chain employs TRBV19 and TRBJ2-7; the D gene could be TRBD1 or TRBD2 (5 bases each). Trimming removed 5 bases from V and 1 base from J, with 12 bases in between. The CDR3 length is 14 residues. The germline gives CDR1 LNHDA, CDR2 SQIVND (reference sequence). CDR3 in DNA: TGTGCCAGTAGTGTTCGGGACCCTTCCTACGAGCAGTACTTC. Amino acid sequence: CASSVRDPSYEQYF.

CDR3 nucleotide sequence: TGTGCCACCCCCCAACCGGGTCGTCCCAATGAGCAGTTCTTC. It codes for CATPQPGRPNEQFF. This chain joins TRBV10-3 and TRBJ2-1; D is unclear. Germline V gene sequence: CDR1 ENHRY, CDR2 SYGVKD. V lost 10 bases to trimming and J lost 6 bases, with 19 bases between them. CDR3 size: 14 residues.

The chain is built from TRBV29-1 and TRBJ2-1, with 8 bases fitting TRBD2. This CDR3 has 10 amino acids. Germline V lookup: CDR1 SQVTM, CDR2 ANQGSEA. J gave up 7 bases and V 7 bases, and 0 bases lay outside the gene matches. CDR3 sequence (DNA): TGCAGCGGCGGGGGGAATGAGCAGTTCTTC. The encoded protein is CSGGGNEQFF.

Only one count was recorded for this clone. The CDR3 DNA follows: TGCAGCGTTCAGGGGAGAAACACTGAAGCTTTCTTT. Protein: CSVQGRNTEAFF. V is TRBV29-1 and J is TRBJ1-1, with a possible D match to TRBD1 (6 bases). The CDR3 consists of 12 residues. V was pared by 5 bases and J by 2 bases, with 9 bases between. The germline gives CDR1 SQVTM, CDR2 ANQGSEA.

The chain uses TRBV28 and TRBJ2-7, with D tentatively TRBD2 (6 bases). Germline assignment: CDR1 MDHEN and CDR2 SYDVKM. The CDR3 covers 14 residues. V lost 7 bases, J lost 3 bases, and 16 bases lay in between. The CDR3 loop reads CASNEGGKLYEQYF. The CDR3 region has the DNA TGTGCCAGCAACGAGGGCGGGAAGCTCTACGAGCAGTACTTC. Full variable domain (missing parts from reference TRBV28 and TRBJ2-7): DVKVTQSSRYLVKRTGEKVFLECVQDMDHENMFWYRQDPGLGLRLIYFSYDVKMKEKGDIPEGYSVSREKKERFSLILESASTNQTSMYLCASNEGGKLYEQYFGPGTRLTVT.

The CDR3 here is CASWTRFLGNSPLHF. The CDR3 nucleotides are TGTGCCAGCTGGACTAGGTTTCTGGGTAATTCACCCCTCCACTTT. The chain links TRBV28 to TRBJ1-6; no clear D. The V end lost 8 bases, the J end lost 6 bases, and 17 bases lay between the germline ends. Germline V gene data show CDR1 as MDHEN and CDR2 as SYDVKM. The CDR3 length is 15 residues.

The chain employs TRBV21-1 and TRBJ2-7; TRBD1 is taken as the D call from the table, unchecked against the DNA. TRBV21-1 is termed a pseudogene. There are 17 residues in the CDR3. CDR3 in DNA: TGTGCCAGCAGCAAAGGGGGGAAACAGGGCCGAACCTACGAGCAGTACTTC. Translation gives CASSKGGKQGRTYEQYF.

The chain is built from TRBV28 and TRBJ2-5; D remains ambiguous. V was shortened by 6 bases and J by 0 bases, with 5 bases between the two germline ends. The CDR3 extends over 12 amino acids. Germline CDR1 is MDHEN and CDR2 is SYDVKM. This CDR3 reads CASRGYQETQYF. The CDR3 nucleotides read TGTGCCAGCAGGGGGTACCAAGAGACCCAGTACTTC.

V usage is TRBV9 and J usage is TRBJ2-5, with D unclear. V was clipped by 0 bases and J by 3 bases, with 15 bases between them. CDR1 and CDR2 from the germline V gene are SGDLS and YYNGEE. The CDR3 consists of 16 residues. This CDR3 reads CASSVGRFRTEETQYF. DNA of the CDR3: TGTGCCAGCAGCGTAGGTAGGTTCCGAACAGAAGAGACCCAGTACTTC.

The J gene is TRBJ2-7, the V gene TRBV10-3, with 9 bases lining up with TRBD1. The CDR3 sequence is 23 residues long. Germline CDR1 and CDR2: ENHRY and SYGVKD. The V segment lost 5 bases and the J segment 0 bases; nucleotides outside the gene matches: 29. CDR3 nucleotide sequence: TGTGCCATCAGTCTCACACGAGTGAATCCGGGACAGGGCCCTCGACTAAGCTCCTACGAGCAGTACTTC. Amino acid sequence: CAISLTRVNPGQGPRLSSYEQYF.

The table lists this clone with a count of one. The V call is TRBV9, the J call TRBJ2-1; 8 bases agree with TRBD2. Germline CDR1 is SGDLS and CDR2 is YYNGEE. V lost 0 bases to trimming and J lost 5 bases; unmatched junction nucleotides: 4. The CDR3 is made up of 15 amino acids. For the CDR3, the DNA is TGTGCCAGCAGCGTAGCGGGAGGGATCCACAATGAGCAGTTCTTC. Protein product: CASSVAGGIHNEQFF.

V and J are TRBV27 and TRBJ2-1, with 8 bases identical to TRBD1. V dropped 6 bases and J dropped 4; count of bases not matched to a gene: 8. The CDR3 has 15 residues. The germline gives CDR1 MNHEY, CDR2 SMNVEV (reference sequence). CDR3 loop: CASSPGQGEYNEQFF. CDR3 bases: TGTGCCAGCAGCCCCGGACAGGGCGAGTACAATGAGCAGTTCTTC.

The rearrangement joins TRBV2 to TRBJ2-3; D is perhaps TRBD2 (7 bases). This CDR3 spans 15 amino acids. Germline CDR1 SNHLY, CDR2 FYNNEI. With 2 bases removed from V and 8 bases from J, the gap between germline ends came to 17 bases. The CDR3 sequence: CASSEQGGGDGTQYF. CDR3 bases: TGTGCCAGCAGTGAACAGGGAGGGGGAGACGGTACGCAGTATTTT.

V and J are TRBV30 and TRBJ1-1; D gene uncertain. The length of the CDR3 is 13 residues. From germline, CDR1 is GTSNPN and CDR2 SVGIG (reference sequence). V was trimmed by 2 bases and J by 1 base, leaving 8 bases between them. CDR3 loop: CAWSLTENTEAFF. CDR3 nucleotide sequence: TGTGCCTGGAGTCTGACCGAGAACACTGAAGCTTTCTTT. The complete variable domain, with remaining parts taken from reference TRBV30 and TRBJ1-1, reads SQTIHQWPATLVQPVGSPLSLECTVEGTSNPNLYWYRQAAGRGLQLLFYSVGIGQISSEVPQNLSASRPQDRQFILSSKKLLLSDSGFYLCAWSLTENTEAFFGQGTRLTVV.

CDR3 nucleotides: TGTGCCAGCGGACAGGGGGCTAGGAGCAATCAGCCCCAGCATTTT. As protein: CASGQGARSNQPQHF. This chain uses TRBV19 with TRBJ1-5; 11 bases fit TRBD1. Unmatched junction bases numbered 5, after V lost 9 bases and J lost 1 base. Germline V gene sequence: CDR1 LNHDA, CDR2 SQIVND (reference sequence). The CDR3 has 15 amino acids. The full variable domain, with the rest looked up from reference TRBV19 and TRBJ1-5, is DGGITQSPKYLFRKEGQNVTLSCEQNLNHDAMYWYRQDPGQGLRLIYYSQIVNDFQKGDIAEGYSVSREKKESFPLTVTSAQKNPTAFYLCASGQGARSNQPQHFGDGTRLSIL.

This chain uses TRBV28 with TRBJ2-7, with 9 bases fitting TRBD2. Germline trimming cut 3 bases from V and 7 bases from J; bases unmatched to any gene: 7. CDR3 length equals 14 residues. Germline CDR1 reads MDHEN; CDR2 reads SYDVKM. The CDR3 is CASSFYGGRGEQYF. The CDR3 region has the DNA TGTGCCAGCAGTTTTTACGGCGGGAGGGGAGAGCAGTACTTC.

The gene calls are TRBV27 and TRBJ2-7; D remains unclear. The germline gives CDR1 MNHEY, CDR2 SMNVEV (reference sequence). With 4 bases removed from V and 3 bases from J, the gap between germline ends came to 4 bases. CDR3 length equals 11 residues. As DNA, the CDR3 is TGTGCCAGCAGTTCCTTCTACGAGCAGTACTTC. This gives the protein CASSSFYEQYF.

The chain links TRBV29-1 to TRBJ2-3; tentative D call: TRBD2 (12 bases). The CDR3 runs to 21 residues. In germline, CDR1 is SQVTM, CDR2 ANQGSEA. With 6 bases removed from V and 4 bases from J, the gap between germline ends came to 38 bases. The CDR3 DNA sequence: TGCAGCGTACGGACAGGGGGCGTAAGGAGGACTAGCGGGACGGGGGCAGATACGCAGTATTTT. It codes for CSVRTGGVRRTSGTGADTQYF.

The V call is TRBV27, the J call TRBJ2-5; perhaps TRBD1 as D (5 bases). The CDR3 has 14 residues. V lost 9 bases and J 10 bases, leaving 24 bases between the germline ends. Germline values: CDR1 MNHEY, CDR2 SMNVEV (reference sequence). Here the CDR3 reads CASRETGSIGGQYF. The CDR3 bases are TGTGCCAGTCGCGAAACAGGCTCCATAGGTGGCCAGTACTTC.

This chain links TRBV7-2 with TRBJ2-7; possibly TRBD2 for D (5 bases). CDR3 length: 15 amino acids. Trimming removed 5 bases from V and 3 bases from J, with 17 bases in between. Per the germline V gene, CDR1 is SGHTA and CDR2 is FQGNSA. Here the CDR3 reads CASSTRGESDYEQYF. In DNA, the CDR3 is TGTGCCAGCAGCACCCGTGGGGAGTCAGACTACGAGCAGTACTTC.

The V and J genes are TRBV10-3 and TRBJ2-7, with TRBD2 identical over 7 bases. This CDR3 spans 15 amino acids. CDR1 and CDR2 (germline): ENHRY, SYGVKD. The trim removed 3 bases at V and 3 bases at J, leaving 8 bases unmatched. Here the CDR3 reads CAISDAASGSYEQYF. DNA of the CDR3: TGTGCCATCAGTGATGCGGCTAGCGGAAGCTACGAGCAGTACTTC.

The rearrangement joins TRBV7-2 to TRBJ2-1; the match to TRBD2 covers 13 bases. Germline V CDR1 and CDR2: SGHTA, FQGNSA. This CDR3 comprises 16 residues. V gave up 2 bases and J gave up 6 bases; unmatched junction bases: 4. The CDR3 DNA reads as TGTGCCAGCAGCTTACTGGGACTAGCGGGACCCAATGAGCAGTTCTTC. Residues: CASSLLGLAGPNEQFF.

This clone appeared a few times. The rearrangement joins TRBV5-1 to TRBJ1-4; 9 bases align to TRBD1. The CDR3 is 11 residues long. Germline-derived CDR1 and CDR2 are SGHRS and YFSETQ. With 7 bases clipped from V and 14 bases from J, the junction kept 6 bases outside the gene matches. The chain's CDR3 is CASPRGQGLFF. The CDR3 nucleotides are TGCGCCAGCCCCCGTGGACAGGGGCTGTTTTTT. Full variable domain (rest looked up from reference TRBV5-1 and TRBJ1-4): KAGVTQTPRYLIKTRGQQVTLSCSPISGHRSVSWYQQTPGQGLQFLFEYFSETQRNKGNFPGRFSGRQFSNSRSEMNVSTLELGDSALYLCASPRGQGLFFGSGTQLSVL.

The chain employs TRBV28 and TRBJ2-2; D not certain. Trimming took off 5 bases at V and 5 bases at J, with 15 bases between the two ends. Looked up from germline, CDR1 is MDHEN and CDR2 is SYDVKM. The CDR3 contains 15 residues. The CDR3 reads CASSPGPERTGELFF. The CDR3 bases are TGTGCCAGCAGTCCCGGTCCAGAACGTACCGGGGAGCTGTTTTTT.

About this clone itself: Distinct nucleotide sequences in the sample also encode this CDR3. V usage is TRBV4-1 and J usage is TRBJ2-7, with TRBD1 matching over 9 bases. CDR1 and CDR2 from the germline V gene are MGHRA and YSYEKL. The CDR3 contains 14 residues. The V segment lost 1 base and the J segment 2 bases; nucleotides outside the gene matches: 0. The CDR3 nucleotides read TGCGCCAGCAGCCAAGGACAGGGGGCCTACGAGCAGTACTTC. It yields the protein CASSQGQGAYEQYF.

V is TRBV10-2 and J is TRBJ1-1; 8 nucleotides match TRBD1. Germline trimming cut 2 bases from V and 3 bases from J; bases unmatched to any gene: 5. Germline lookup yields CDR1 WSHSY and CDR2 SAAADI. The CDR3 consists of 15 residues. CDR3: CASSEPQTGDTEAFF. The CDR3 bases are TGCGCCAGCAGTGAGCCCCAGACAGGGGACACTGAAGCTTTCTTT.

This clone was observed a single time. This rearrangement joins TRBV11-3 to TRBJ1-2, with a possible D match to TRBD1 (6 bases). The CDR3 covers 15 residues. Trimming removed 0 bases at V and 6 bases at J, with 14 bases between. The V gene's germline CDR1 is SGHNT and CDR2 YENEEA. This CDR3 is CASSLDRQYRDGYTF. The CDR3 DNA reads as TGTGCCAGCAGCTTAGATAGGCAGTACAGGGATGGCTACACCTTC.